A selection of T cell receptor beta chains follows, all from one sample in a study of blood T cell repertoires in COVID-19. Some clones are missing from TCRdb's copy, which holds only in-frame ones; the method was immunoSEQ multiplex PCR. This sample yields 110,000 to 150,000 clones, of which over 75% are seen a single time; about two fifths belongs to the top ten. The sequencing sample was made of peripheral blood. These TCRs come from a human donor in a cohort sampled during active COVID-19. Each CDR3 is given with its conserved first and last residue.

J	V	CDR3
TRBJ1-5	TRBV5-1	CASSLWGDSNQPQHF
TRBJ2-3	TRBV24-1	CATSDRDRAWNTQYF
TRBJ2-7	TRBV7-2	CASSVGQGGAYEQYF
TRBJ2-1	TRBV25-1	CASRVTGGAWNEQFF
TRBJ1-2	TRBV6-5	CASTPGLPAYGYTF
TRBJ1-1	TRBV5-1	CASSYRMMNTEAFF
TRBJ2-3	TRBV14	CASSQLGQVGSTDTQYF
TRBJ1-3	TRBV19	CASMTDHSGNTIYF
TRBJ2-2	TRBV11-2	CASSLDRRLAGPGGELFF
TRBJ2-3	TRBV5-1	CASSWTSGSTDTQYF
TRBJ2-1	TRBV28	CASSRRGGREDNEQFF
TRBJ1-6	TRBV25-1	CASSELGGNSPLHF
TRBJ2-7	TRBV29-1	CSAIGGEYYEQYF
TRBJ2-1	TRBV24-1	CATSDPTGTRIDNEQFF
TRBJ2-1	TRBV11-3	CASSLEGLLRQFF
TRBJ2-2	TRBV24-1	CATSDLDRGNGELFF
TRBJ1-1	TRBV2	CASHRRMNTEAFF
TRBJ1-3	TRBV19	CASNPDRGNTIYF
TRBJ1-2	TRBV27	CASRPGSTENYGYTF
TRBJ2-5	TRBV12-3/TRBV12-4	CASRGLDQETQYF
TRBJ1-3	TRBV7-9	CASSYSRSGNTIYF
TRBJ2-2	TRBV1	CTSSRLLPRGEGNTGELFF
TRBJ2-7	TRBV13	CASSTYGLAGGSYEQYF
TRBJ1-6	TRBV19	CASSAGQKNSPLHF
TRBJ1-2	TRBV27	CASSLRRREGLRYGYTF
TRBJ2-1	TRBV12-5	CASGLLAGGQEQFF
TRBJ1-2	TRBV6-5	CASRRAGPTYGYTF
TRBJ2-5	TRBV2	CASMFTPQETQYF
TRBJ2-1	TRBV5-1	CASSLLQGNNEQFF
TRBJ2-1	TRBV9	CASSVGTTNEQFF
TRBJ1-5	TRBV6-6	CASSYAGGNQPQHF
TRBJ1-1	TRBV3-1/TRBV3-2	CASSQVQGRSGAFF
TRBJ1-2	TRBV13	CASSLDTGPILNYGYTF
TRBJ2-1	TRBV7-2	CASSTTGRGSREQFF
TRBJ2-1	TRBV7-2	CASSASAISIADEQFF
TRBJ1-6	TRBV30	CAWDRVGQNSPLHF
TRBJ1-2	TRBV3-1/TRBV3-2	CASSQAPQVYGYTF
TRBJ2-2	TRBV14	CASSQDPGLAGYTGELFF
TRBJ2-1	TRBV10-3	CAISEVPSRNEQFF
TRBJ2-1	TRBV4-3	CASSQGLAGAYNEQFF
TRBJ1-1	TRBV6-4	CASSPREGTEAFF
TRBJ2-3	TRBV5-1	CASSLGLARGTDTQYF
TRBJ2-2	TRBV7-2	CASSLAQGYTGELFF
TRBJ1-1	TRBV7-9	CASSTPLGALTEAFF
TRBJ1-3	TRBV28	CATYRQPGNTIYF
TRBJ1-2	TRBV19	CASSIDQGVGYGYTF
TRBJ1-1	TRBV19	CASRGGAVGNTEAFF
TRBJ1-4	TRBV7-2	CASSRTGAFSWAKLFF
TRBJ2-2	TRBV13	CASSRQGIGELFF
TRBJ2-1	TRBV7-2	CASSLEQQPYNEQFF
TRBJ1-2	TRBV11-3	CASSPREDTYGYTF
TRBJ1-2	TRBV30	CAWSVPGLSSGYTF
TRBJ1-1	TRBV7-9	CASSLTQKNTEAFF
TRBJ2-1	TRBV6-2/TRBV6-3	CASSQDLLGLNYNEQFF
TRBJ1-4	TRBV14	CASSQRLGEKLFF
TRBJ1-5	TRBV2	CASSRETGSAEPQHF
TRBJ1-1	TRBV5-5	CASSLFPGRDTEAFF
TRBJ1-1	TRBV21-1	CASSDYSGTGPKNKAFF